The 29 T cell receptor beta chains in this list originate from one sample, sequenced in a study of T cells after yellow fever vaccination (dated by TCRdb to the late 2010s). In the paper's terms, the treatment or condition label means: live attenuated yellow fever vaccine strain. Library preparation employed 5' RACE. Data came from an Illumina HiSeq 2500. The public reads were quality trimmed at Q25 with fastp and then assembled into clones with MiXCR by TCRdb, keeping productive beta chains. CDR3 protein duplicates are merged, each entry listing the most common genes and DNA. Counted in this sample were some 560,000 distinct CDR3 sequences; over 15% of them appeared once. The ten biggest clones cover 13% to 15% of the sample. The sequenced sample was PBMCs, obtained 15 days after the yellow fever booster vaccination. The origin of the receptors is a man under 40 who received the YFV17D yellow fever vaccine.

There are a few counts of this clonotype. This rearrangement joins TRBV3-1 to TRBJ2-6, with D unresolved. Trimming removed 4 bases from V and 0 bases from J, with 13 bases in between. The CDR3 consists of 17 residues. The germline V gene encodes CDR1 LGHDT and CDR2 YNNKEL (reference sequence). The CDR3: CASSLRDSYSGANVLTF. In DNA, the CDR3 is TGTGCCAGCAGCCTAAGAGATAGTTACTCTGGGGCCAACGTCCTGACTTTC.

This clonotype was detected a few times. The CDR3 here is CSAKLAGADTQYF. CDR3 DNA: TGCAGTGCAAAACTAGCGGGAGCAGATACGCAGTATTTT. V and J are TRBV20-1 and TRBJ2-3; 11 positions agree with TRBD2. From germline, CDR1 is DFQATT and CDR2 SNEGSKA (reference sequence). The CDR3 is 13 residues long. The V gene end was trimmed by 6 bases and the J gene end by 4 bases; junction bases not matched to a gene: 3.

The chain combines TRBV12-3 or TRBV12-4 with TRBJ2-5; D is ambiguous. This CDR3 is 12 amino acids long. V gave up 5 bases and J gave up 3 bases, with 7 bases separating them. The CDR3 is CASSLSEETQYF. The CDR3 bases are TGTGCCAGCAGTCTAAGCGAAGAGACCCAGTACTTC.

This rearrangement joins TRBV9 to TRBJ1-2; D gene unclear. CDR3 length equals 12 residues. V dropped 1 base and J dropped 4 bases, with 5 bases sitting between them. CDR1 and CDR2 from the germline V gene are SGDLS and YYNGEE. CDR3: CASSVSAYGYTF. The DNA for the CDR3 is TGTGCCAGCAGCGTATCTGCCTATGGCTACACCTTC.

This clonotype has more than one count but fewer than ten. The J gene is TRBJ2-1, the V gene TRBV28; D may correspond to TRBD1 or TRBD2 (5 bases each). This CDR3 has 15 residues. CDR1 and CDR2 from the germline V gene are MDHEN and SYDVKM. Trimming removed 5 bases from V and 8 bases from J, with 19 bases in between. CDR3 residues: CASSRPLGDYHEQFF. The CDR3 DNA sequence: TGTGCCAGCAGTCGGCCTTTGGGGGATTACCATGAGCAGTTCTTC.

This clonotype was recorded a few times. The chain recombines TRBV20-1 with TRBJ2-3; 7 nucleotides match TRBD2. The V gene's germline CDR1 is DFQATT and CDR2 SNEGSKA (reference sequence). The CDR3 totals 15 residues. V shed 5 bases, J shed 5 bases, and the junction held 13 bases outside the gene matches. CDR3 sequence (DNA): TGCAGTGCTCGAGGGTTGGGCGGGAGTGGAGATACGCAGTATTTT. Translated: CSARGLGGSGDTQYF.

Only a few counts were recorded for this clonotype. The chain carries TRBV19 and TRBJ2-7, with D unresolved. Germline V gene data show CDR1 as LNHDA and CDR2 as SQIVND (reference sequence). The CDR3 consists of 15 residues. Deletions cut 3 bases from V and 0 bases from J, with 12 bases between. As DNA, the CDR3 is TGTGCCAGTAGTATGAAGTTTCAGTTCTCCTACGAGCAGTACTTC. This encodes CASSMKFQFSYEQYF.

The V call is TRBV7-9, the J call TRBJ2-3; D is undetermined. CDR1 and CDR2 from the germline V gene are SEHNR and FQNEAQ (reference sequence). CDR3 length: 13 residues. The germline V and J ends were trimmed by 3 bases and 7 bases, with 11 bases remaining between them. The DNA of the CDR3 is TGTGCCAGCAGCTTGCCACCCGTGAATACGCAGTATTTT. Protein product: CASSLPPVNTQYF.

In DNA form, the CDR3 reads TGCAGCGTTGGCCAGCCGGGGTACACTGAAGCTTTCTTT. Protein sequence: CSVGQPGYTEAFF. The rearrangement links TRBV29-1 to TRBJ1-1; no definite D call. Trimming left V 4 bases short and J 3 bases short, with 12 bases between. The germline gives CDR1 SQVTM, CDR2 ANQGSEA. The CDR3 has 13 amino acids.

This clonotype appeared a few times. This chain's CDR3 is CATSSYRAEAFF. CDR3 bases: TGTGCCACCAGCAGTTACAGGGCTGAAGCTTTCTTT. V and J are TRBV15 and TRBJ1-1; TRBD1 is a possible D gene (6 bases). Trimming shortened V by 3 bases and J by 6 bases, and 8 bases separated the two germline ends. The CDR3 is made up of 12 amino acids. Germline CDR1 LNHNV, CDR2 YYDKDF (reference sequence).

This clonotype was seen a few times. The genes are TRBV7-8 and TRBJ2-7; 10 positions agree with TRBD2. Germline CDR1 is SGHVS and CDR2 is FQNEAQ. The J segment lost 2 bases and the V segment lost 5 bases, leaving 9 bases of the junction unmatched. There are 16 residues in the CDR3. CDR3 in amino acids: CASSPPSGRRTYEQYF. CDR3 sequence (DNA): TGTGCCAGCAGCCCCCCTAGCGGGAGAAGGACCTACGAGCAGTACTTC.

The chain employs TRBV20-1 and TRBJ2-1; unclear D gene. This CDR3 comprises 13 residues. Trimming cost V 5 bases and J 3 bases, with 11 bases left between them. The germline V gene encodes CDR1 DFQATT and CDR2 SNEGSKA (reference sequence). The CDR3 loop reads CSARNDFYNEQFF. The CDR3 DNA sequence: TGCAGTGCTCGTAACGACTTCTACAATGAGCAGTTCTTC.

This clonotype was seen a handful of times. V and J are TRBV7-2 and TRBJ2-7; D is ambiguous. CDR3 size: 14 residues. Per the germline V gene, CDR1 is SGHTA and CDR2 is FQGNSA. Trimming shortened V by 1 base and J by 3 bases, and 10 bases separated the two germline ends. The CDR3 loop is CASSLGVQYYEQYF. The DNA for the CDR3 is TGTGCCAGCAGCTTAGGGGTGCAGTACTACGAGCAGTACTTC.

V is TRBV7-2 and J is TRBJ2-3, with 7 nucleotides matching TRBD1. CDR1 SGHTA and CDR2 FQGNSA come from the germline V gene. The CDR3 totals 16 residues. Trimming removed 5 bases from V and 5 bases from J; junction bases left unmatched: 13. CDR3 protein: CASSTRQGGPLDTQYF. The CDR3 coding sequence is TGTGCCAGCAGCACTCGACAGGGTGGGCCCCTAGATACGCAGTATTTT. The full variable domain, its missing parts supplied by reference TRBV7-2 and TRBJ2-3, is GAGVSQSPSNKVTEKGKDVELRCDPISGHTALYWYRQSLGQGLEFLIYFQGNSAPDKSGLPSDRFSAERTGGSVSTLTIQRTQQEDSAVYLCASSTRQGGPLDTQYFGPGTRLTVL.

There are a few counts of this clonotype. The CDR3 region has the DNA TGTGCCAGCAGTCCTCCCGGGGCTAGCGGGAGGGGGGCCAACAATGAGCAGTTCTTC. It encodes CASSPPGASGRGANNEQFF. The rearrangement uses TRBV27 and TRBJ2-1; TRBD2 agrees at 12 bases. V dropped 5 bases and J dropped 5; count of bases not matched to a gene: 16. The CDR3 is 19 residues long. CDR1 MNHEY and CDR2 SMNVEV come from the germline V gene (reference sequence).

This clonotype was detected only a few times. This chain joins TRBV3-1 and TRBJ1-5; D is undetermined. The CDR3 contains 13 residues. Looked up from germline, CDR1 is LGHDT and CDR2 is YNNKEL (reference sequence). V lost 6 bases to trimming and J lost 3 bases, with 9 bases between them. As DNA, the CDR3 is TGTGCCAGCAGTATGGGAGACAATCAGCCCCAGCATTTT. Amino acid sequence: CASSMGDNQPQHF.

The V and J genes are TRBV20-1 and TRBJ2-3; D is unresolved. Between the trimmed V and J ends, which lost 4 bases and 2 bases, there was a span of 4 bases. CDR1 is DFQATT and CDR2 is SNEGSKA in the germline V gene (reference sequence). CDR3 length: 11 residues. The CDR3 nucleotides read TGCAGTGCTACCTACACAGATACGCAGTATTTT. It codes for CSATYTDTQYF.

This chain joins TRBV11-2 and TRBJ2-1, with TRBD2 identical over 14 bases. Germline-derived CDR1 and CDR2 are SGHAT and FQNNGV. V dropped 3 bases and J dropped 2; count of bases not matched to a gene: 9. This CDR3 spans 19 amino acids. The CDR3 DNA reads TGTGCCAGCAGCTTCGGGACTAGCGGGAGAAGGGGCACCTACAATGAGCAGTTCTTC. It is translated as CASSFGTSGRRGTYNEQFF.

The rearrangement uses TRBV29-1 and TRBJ2-5, with TRBD1 identical over 9 bases. The CDR3 covers 15 residues. Germline V gene data show CDR1 as SQVTM and CDR2 as ANQGSEA. V lost 4 bases and J lost 1; bases outside the gene matches: 7. The CDR3 here is CSVAQTGGSQETQYF. As DNA, the CDR3 is TGCAGCGTTGCCCAGACAGGGGGGAGCCAAGAGACCCAGTACTTC.

The chain combines TRBV11-2 with TRBJ2-1; D not certain. CDR3 size: 14 residues. Trimming shortened V by 1 base and J by 12 bases, and 16 bases separated the two germline ends. Germline assignment: CDR1 SGHAT and CDR2 FQNNGV. Here the CDR3 reads CASSLVYGRMSQFF. The CDR3 region has the DNA TGTGCCAGCAGCTTAGTGTACGGTAGAATGTCGCAGTTCTTC.

The chain is built from TRBV7-2 and TRBJ2-7; D remains ambiguous. Trimming cost V 5 bases and J 2 bases, with 10 bases left between them. This CDR3 is 13 amino acids long. The germline V gene encodes CDR1 SGHTA and CDR2 FQGNSA. The CDR3 is CASSIRKPYEQYF. In DNA form, the CDR3 reads TGTGCCAGCAGCATAAGAAAACCCTACGAGCAGTACTTC.

J is TRBJ2-1 and V is TRBV24-1, with unresolved D. The CDR3 is 14 residues long. Trimming cost V 2 bases and J 3 bases, with 7 bases left between them. Germline V lookup: CDR1 KGHDR, CDR2 SFDVKD. This CDR3 is CATSDSRRYNEQFF. Here the CDR3 DNA reads TGTGCCACCAGTGATTCTCGACGCTACAATGAGCAGTTCTTC.

The V and J genes are TRBV6-1 and TRBJ2-3; the match to TRBD2 covers 8 bases. J lost 4 bases, V lost 3 bases, and 3 bases had no gene match. This CDR3 region has 14 residues. In germline, CDR1 is MNHNS, CDR2 SASEGT. CDR3 bases: TGTGCCAGCAGTGAGCAGGGACTAGCAGATACGCAGTATTTT. Residues: CASSEQGLADTQYF.

The V gene is TRBV4-2, the J gene TRBJ2-2; 9 nucleotides align to TRBD2. The CDR3 is 18 amino acids. V lost 4 bases, J lost 0 bases, and 9 bases stayed unmatched. The germline V gene encodes CDR1 LGHNA and CDR2 YNFKEQ. This chain's CDR3 is CASSRGASGVANTGELFF. CDR3 nucleotide sequence: TGTGCCAGCAGCCGGGGGGCTAGCGGGGTAGCGAACACCGGGGAGCTGTTTTTT.

This clonotype has ten or more counts. The chain employs TRBV20-1 and TRBJ2-5, with 7 bases matching TRBD2. This CDR3 has 13 residues. The J segment lost 5 bases and the V segment lost 5 bases, leaving 8 bases of the junction unmatched. Germline lookup yields CDR1 DFQATT and CDR2 SNEGSKA (reference sequence). The CDR3 DNA reads TGCAGTGCTCCCTCGGGAGGAATGGAGACCCAGTACTTC. It specifies CSAPSGGMETQYF.

The chain joins TRBV6-2 or TRBV6-3 to TRBJ1-4, with D possibly TRBD1 on 6 matching bases. The CDR3 is 13 residues long. V lost 2 bases and J lost 5, with 6 bases in between. Germline CDR1 and CDR2: MNHEY and SVGEGT. CDR3 amino acids: CASSYGQNEKLFF. CDR3 in DNA: TGTGCCAGCAGTTACGGACAGAATGAAAAACTGTTTTTT.

This clonotype appeared many times. The chain combines TRBV28 with TRBJ2-5; D remains ambiguous. The CDR3 covers 15 residues. Germline loops: CDR1 MDHEN, CDR2 SYDVKM. V gave up 4 bases and J gave up 5 bases, with 17 bases separating them. The CDR3 sequence is CASSWAFHGGETQYF. In DNA form, the CDR3 reads TGTGCCAGCAGTTGGGCCTTTCATGGTGGCGAGACCCAGTACTTC.

This clonotype was detected only a few times. The chain links TRBV5-1 to TRBJ2-1, with D possibly being TRBD2 (6 bases). Trimming left V 4 bases short and J 16 bases short, with 18 bases between. The CDR3 has 12 amino acids. CDR1 and CDR2 (germline): SGHRS, YFSETQ. CDR3 amino acids: CASSLSGVEGFF. The CDR3 DNA follows: TGCGCCAGCAGCCTTAGCGGCGTGGAGGGCTTCTTC.

V gene TRBV7-2 combines with J gene TRBJ2-6, with TRBD1 matching over 7 bases. Germline CDR1 SGHTA, CDR2 FQGNSA. The J segment lost 4 bases and the V segment lost 5 bases, leaving 5 bases of the junction unmatched. This CDR3 is built from 15 residues. The CDR3 coding sequence is TGTGCCAGCAGCAAGGGGGCGTCAGGGGCCAACGTCCTGACTTTC. Protein sequence: CASSKGASGANVLTF. The full variable domain, completed using reference TRBV7-2 and TRBJ2-6, is GAGVSQSPSNKVTEKGKDVELRCDPISGHTALYWYRQSLGQGLEFLIYFQGNSAPDKSGLPSDRFSAERTGGSVSTLTIQRTQQEDSAVYLCASSKGASGANVLTFGAGSRLTVL.